These 16 T cell receptor beta chains were sequenced from one sample in a study of T cell responses to AZD1222 COVID-19 vaccine. Data came from immunoSEQ multiplex PCR; TCRdb stores just in-frame clones and leaves some out. The sample records approximately 150,000 clones, about 89% being singletons. The sequenced sample was peripheral blood, obtained 28 days after the second AZD1222 dose. The origin of the receptors is an adult who received the AZD1222 COVID-19 vaccine.

This clone was seen a few times. The V gene is TRBV7-9, the J gene TRBJ1-5, with unresolved D. Trimming left V 2 bases short and J 1 base short, with 6 bases between. The CDR3 is 14 amino acids. From germline, CDR1 is SEHNR and CDR2 FQNEAQ (reference sequence). In DNA form, the CDR3 reads TGTGCCAGCAGCTTAACAGCAAGCAATCAGCCCCAGCATTTT. It codes for CASSLTASNQPQHF.

The chain is built from TRBV9 and TRBJ2-7; TRBD1 aligns across 9 bases. Germline CDR1 and CDR2: SGDLS and YYNGEE. V gave up 3 bases and J gave up 4 bases; unmatched junction bases: 11. The CDR3 spans 16 residues. The chain's CDR3 is CASSASLGQGVYEQYF. CDR3 DNA sequence: TGTGCCAGCAGCGCCTCCCTGGGACAGGGAGTGTACGAGCAGTACTTC.

The chain uses TRBV7-3 and TRBJ2-3; maybe TRBD1 (5 bases). CDR1 is SGHTA and CDR2 is FQGTGA in the germline V gene. The CDR3 sequence is 14 residues long. Deletions cut 5 bases from V and 6 bases from J, with 15 bases between. This CDR3 reads CASSGTGAGDTQYF. The CDR3 DNA is TGTGCCAGCAGCGGCACTGGGGCCGGGGATACGCAGTATTTT.

V is TRBV5-5 and J is TRBJ1-6, with TRBD1 matching over 10 bases. The CDR3 contains 17 residues. Germline trimming cut 1 base from V and 8 bases from J; bases unmatched to any gene: 9. Germline V CDR1 and CDR2: SGHKS, YYEKEE (reference sequence). Here the CDR3 reads CASSLHVTGQGYSPLHF. CDR3 nucleotide sequence: TGTGCCAGCAGCTTGCATGTGACGGGACAGGGGTATTCACCCCTCCACTTT.

V and J are TRBV5-5 and TRBJ1-1; 8 positions match TRBD1. Germline lookup yields CDR1 SGHKS and CDR2 YYEKEE (reference sequence). The CDR3 runs to 15 residues. Unmatched junction bases numbered 5, after V lost 0 bases and J lost 4 bases. CDR3 sequence: CASSLGPTGGTEAFF. The CDR3 DNA reads TGTGCCAGCAGCTTGGGGCCAACAGGGGGCACTGAAGCTTTCTTT.

Here the CDR3 DNA reads TGTGCCAGCAGCGAGGTGGGACACAGTCAAGAGACCCAGTACTTC. Protein sequence: CASSEVGHSQETQYF. V usage is TRBV5-5 and J usage is TRBJ2-5; TRBD1 might be the D (6 bases). This CDR3 contains 15 residues. Trimming pared 4 bases from V and 2 bases from J, leaving 15 bases between. Germline assignment: CDR1 SGHKS and CDR2 YYEKEE (reference sequence).

J is TRBJ2-5 and V is TRBV7-9; D is ambiguous. This CDR3 is 12 amino acids long. Trimming shortened V by 1 base and J by 5 bases, and 5 bases separated the two germline ends. In germline, CDR1 is SEHNR, CDR2 FQNEAQ (reference sequence). The CDR3 DNA sequence: TGTGCCAGCAGCTTAGATGGGGAGACCCAGTACTTC. Encoded protein: CASSLDGETQYF.

The genes are TRBV9 and TRBJ1-4, with a possible D match to TRBD1 (6 bases). CDR1 and CDR2 (germline): SGDLS, YYNGEE. This CDR3 has 14 amino acids. V was clipped by 4 bases and J by 7 bases, with 14 bases between them. The CDR3 is CASSRLGGAEKLFF. CDR3 in DNA: TGTGCCAGCAGCCGCCTTGGGGGGGCTGAAAAACTGTTTTTT.

This chain uses TRBV5-1 with TRBJ1-5, with D tentatively TRBD1 (6 bases). Trimming left V 3 bases short and J 9 bases short, with 22 bases between. The CDR3 is 16 amino acids. CDR1 and CDR2 from the germline V gene are SGHRS and YFSETQ. The CDR3 region has the DNA TGCGCCAGCAGCTATCTCCCAGGGGACCTTTCTTGGCCCCAGCATTTT. It translates to CASSYLPGDLSWPQHF.

This rearrangement joins TRBV18 to TRBJ1-3, with 8 positions matching TRBD1. Losses at the gene ends were 3 bases for V and 2 bases for J; bases not matched to a gene: 0. This CDR3 contains 14 residues. The germline gives CDR1 KGHSH, CDR2 LQKENI. For the CDR3, the DNA is TGTGCCAGCTCACCGGACAGGGCTGGAAACACCATATATTTT. As protein: CASSPDRAGNTIYF. The full variable domain, completed using reference TRBV18 and TRBJ1-3, is NAGVMQNPRHLVRRRGQEARLRCSPMKGHSHVYWYRQLPEEGLKFMVYLQKENIIDESGMPKERFSAEFPKEGPSILRIQQVVRGDSAAYFCASSPDRAGNTIYFGEGSWLTVV.

The chain joins TRBV18 to TRBJ1-1; D remains unclear. Germline CDR1 is KGHSH and CDR2 is LQKENI. The germline V and J ends were trimmed by 3 bases and 3 bases, with 11 bases remaining between them. The CDR3 loop spans 14 amino acids. The CDR3, as DNA: TGTGCCAGCTCACCTCAACGGGCGGACACTGAAGCTTTCTTT. It yields the protein CASSPQRADTEAFF.

The V gene is TRBV27, the J gene TRBJ1-5, with a weak D call TRBD1 (5 bases). The V end lost 3 bases, the J end lost 2 bases, and 17 bases lay between the germline ends. Germline V gene sequence: CDR1 MNHEY, CDR2 SMNVEV (reference sequence). This CDR3 comprises 17 residues. The CDR3 here is CASSFLSGWGGNQPQHF. The CDR3 nucleotides read TGTGCCAGCAGTTTCTTGTCAGGGTGGGGGGGCAATCAGCCCCAGCATTTT.

The chain uses TRBV28 and TRBJ2-7; D possibly corresponds to TRBD2 (6 bases). The germline V gene has CDR1 MDHEN and CDR2 SYDVKM. Between the trimmed V and J ends, which lost 5 bases and 0 bases, there was a span of 14 bases. The CDR3 has 15 residues. The CDR3 here is CASSLQPTSSYEQYF. The CDR3 DNA reads as TGTGCCAGCAGTCTCCAACCGACTAGCTCCTACGAGCAGTACTTC.

The chain employs TRBV4-2 and TRBJ1-6; maybe TRBD1 (6 bases). V shed 0 bases and J shed 10 bases, with 19 bases lying between them. The CDR3 is 17 residues long. Germline V gene sequence: CDR1 LGHNA, CDR2 YNFKEQ. DNA of the CDR3: TGTGCCAGCAGCCAAGAACTGCCGGGACAACCAGACTCACCCCTCCACTTT. It specifies CASSQELPGQPDSPLHF.

The gene calls are TRBV20-1 and TRBJ2-7; D call uncertain. This CDR3 has 9 amino acids. The germline gives CDR1 DFQATT, CDR2 SNEGSKA (reference sequence). The CDR3 region has the DNA TGCAGCCAGTTCTACGAGCAGTACTTC. Protein sequence: CSQFYEQYF.

The CDR3: CASSFVDSYNEQFF. For the CDR3, the DNA is TGTGCCAGCAGCTTCGTCGATTCCTACAATGAGCAGTTCTTC. The V gene is TRBV7-6, the J gene TRBJ2-1; D call uncertain. The CDR3 covers 14 residues. V dropped 3 bases and J dropped 1 base, with 7 bases sitting between them. Germline V lookup: CDR1 SGHVS, CDR2 FNYEAQ.